These 20 T cell receptor beta chains originate from one sample sequenced in a study of shared clonotypes between healthy human individuals. Libraries were prepared by immunoSEQ multiplex PCR; TCRdb keeps only in-frame clonotypes and omits some of them. The sample lists about 2.4 million clones; more than 80% were seen once. Source material: naive CD4+ T cells sorted from blood. Noted subset: CD45RA+ positively selected. The origin of the receptors is a young man in good health.

The chain carries TRBV6-1 and TRBJ1-6; 11 bases match TRBD1. Germline loops: CDR1 MNHNS, CDR2 SASEGT. The ends lost 6 bases at V and 5 bases at J; junction bases unmatched: 3. The CDR3 is made up of 15 amino acids. The CDR3 region is CASRGTGGNNSPLHF. DNA of the CDR3: TGTGCCAGCAGAGGGACAGGGGGAAATAATTCACCCCTCCACTTT.

The gene calls are TRBV7-2 and TRBJ2-7; no firm D call. Between the trimmed V and J ends, which lost 4 bases and 3 bases, there was a span of 10 bases. The CDR3 covers 13 residues. Germline loops: CDR1 SGHTA, CDR2 FQGNSA. This CDR3 is CASSWAAFYEQYF. The CDR3 bases are TGTGCCAGCAGCTGGGCAGCCTTCTACGAGCAGTACTTC.

This rearrangement joins TRBV5-6 to TRBJ1-2; 7 bases are shared with TRBD1. V lost 0 bases and J lost 8; bases outside the gene matches: 1. The CDR3 covers 12 residues. Germline V gene lookup returns CDR1 SGHDT and CDR2 YYEEEE. CDR3 sequence: CASSLGQGGYTF. The CDR3 bases are TGTGCCAGCAGCTTGGGACAGGGAGGCTACACCTTC. Combining the CDR3 with reference TRBV5-6 and TRBJ1-2 gives the whole variable domain DAGVTQSPTHLIKTRGQQVTLRCSPKSGHDTVSWYQQALGQGPQFIFQYYEEEERQRGNFPDRFSGHQFPNYSSELNVNALLLGDSALYLCASSLGQGGYTFGSGTRLTVV.

V gene TRBV5-1 combines with J gene TRBJ2-7, with 7 bases identical to TRBD2. The V gene's germline CDR1 is SGHRS and CDR2 YFSETQ. This CDR3 has 13 amino acids. V shed 6 bases, J shed 4 bases, and the junction held 7 bases outside the gene matches. The DNA of the CDR3 is TGCGCCAGCAACCGGGACGGGGGGTACGAGCAGTACTTC. Amino acids: CASNRDGGYEQYF.

The chain couples TRBV5-1 to TRBJ2-1; D gene unclear. This CDR3 is 15 amino acids long. The germline V gene has CDR1 SGHRS and CDR2 YFSETQ. The germline V and J ends were trimmed by 1 base and 8 bases, with 16 bases remaining between them. The CDR3 spells CASSLLGAIPDEQFF. CDR3 DNA: TGCGCCAGCAGCTTGCTTGGAGCGATCCCGGATGAGCAGTTCTTC. The full variable domain, with the rest looked up from reference TRBV5-1 and TRBJ2-1, is KAGVTQTPRYLIKTRGQQVTLSCSPISGHRSVSWYQQTPGQGLQFLFEYFSETQRNKGNFPGRFSGRQFSNSRSEMNVSTLELGDSALYLCASSLLGAIPDEQFFGPGTRLTVL.

The V call is TRBV28, the J call TRBJ1-1, with TRBD1 as a possible D gene (5 bases). Per germline, CDR1 MDHEN and CDR2 SYDVKM. The V gene lost 6 bases and the J gene lost 7 bases, with 18 bases spanning the gap. The CDR3 consists of 14 residues. CDR3 DNA sequence: TGTGCCAGCAGGAACGGGGCTCCGGCCTTTGAAGCTTTCTTT. Protein: CASRNGAPAFEAFF.

This chain uses TRBV27 with TRBJ2-3; TRBD2 matches at 16 bases. This CDR3 is built from 15 residues. Germline V gene lookup returns CDR1 MNHEY and CDR2 SMNVEV (reference sequence). The V gene end was trimmed by 5 bases and the J gene end by 11 bases; junction bases not matched to a gene: 7. The CDR3 loop is CASSPTGLAGGVQYF. The CDR3 DNA reads TGTGCCAGCAGTCCAACGGGACTAGCGGGAGGGGTGCAGTATTTT.

The DNA for the CDR3 is TGCACCAGCAGCCAAGATCGCCGCAATGAGCAGTTCTTC. Its translation: CTSSQDRRNEQFF. V gene TRBV1 combines with J gene TRBJ2-1. TRBV1 is termed a pseudogene. The length of the CDR3 is 13 residues.

The chain joins TRBV6-5 to TRBJ2-7; 8 nucleotides agree with TRBD1. Per germline, CDR1 MNHEY and CDR2 SVGAGI. The V gene end was trimmed by 0 bases and the J gene end by 5 bases; junction bases not matched to a gene: 6. The CDR3 contains 15 residues. The CDR3 nucleotides read TGTGCCAGCAGTTACTCACCGGACAGGGCCCACGAGCAGTACTTC. It codes for CASSYSPDRAHEQYF.

V usage is TRBV7-9 and J usage is TRBJ1-2, with D unresolved. Germline loops: CDR1 SEHNR, CDR2 FQNEAQ (reference sequence). This CDR3 is built from 15 residues. Trimming stripped 1 base from V and 1 base from J, with 10 bases between. Here the CDR3 reads CASSLEKGFNYGYTF. The CDR3 DNA is TGTGCCAGCAGCTTAGAAAAGGGCTTTAACTATGGCTACACCTTC. Filled out from reference TRBV7-9 and TRBJ1-2, the complete variable domain reads DTGVSQNPRHKITKRGQNVTFRCDPISEHNRLYWYRQTLGQGPEFLTYFQNEAQLEKSRLLSDRFSAERPKGSFSTLEIQRTEQGDSAMYLCASSLEKGFNYGYTFGSGTRLTVV.

The rearrangement uses TRBV7-8 and TRBJ2-4; no clear D. CDR3 length equals 12 residues. CDR1 and CDR2 (germline): SGHVS, FQNEAQ. V lost 5 bases and J lost 10, with 12 bases in between. CDR3 nucleotides: TGTGCCAGCAGCAAGGTCGGTGATATTCAGTACTTC. This gives the protein CASSKVGDIQYF.

The V call is TRBV7-9, the J call TRBJ1-1; D remains ambiguous. V was cut by 7 bases and J by 1 base, with 10 bases left in between. This CDR3 has 13 amino acids. Germline CDR1 reads SEHNR; CDR2 reads FQNEAQ (reference sequence). CDR3 amino acids: CASMRQENTEAFF. The CDR3 region has the DNA TGTGCCAGCATGCGGCAGGAGAACACTGAAGCTTTCTTT.

This sequence joins TRBV15 and TRBJ2-7, with 8 bases matching TRBD2. The CDR3 runs to 15 residues. With V trimmed by 1 base and J by 5 bases, 7 bases remained unmatched. Germline V gene sequence: CDR1 LNHNV, CDR2 YYDKDF (reference sequence). This CDR3 is CATSRGSGIPNEQYF. CDR3 DNA sequence: TGTGCCACCAGCAGAGGTAGCGGGATCCCCAACGAGCAGTACTTC.

This clone showed up just once. The chain uses TRBV5-1 and TRBJ2-6; 8 bases fit TRBD1. Trimming took 4 bases from V and 0 from J; bases not matched to a gene: 6. The CDR3 has 17 residues. Germline loops: CDR1 SGHRS, CDR2 YFSETQ. CDR3 DNA: TGCGCCAGCAGCCGGGGACAGGCCTCCTCTGGGGCCAACGTCCTGACTTTC. Translating it yields CASSRGQASSGANVLTF.

The CDR3 DNA sequence: TGTGCCAGCAGCGGGGAGGTTTCGGGACAGGCCTTTACTACCTACAATGAGCAGTTCTTC. Translation gives CASSGEVSGQAFTTYNEQFF. The chain employs TRBV9 and TRBJ2-1; 8 bases are shared with TRBD1. The ends lost 3 bases at V and 2 bases at J; junction bases unmatched: 19. The germline V gene encodes CDR1 SGDLS and CDR2 YYNGEE. This CDR3 comprises 20 residues.

This clone was recorded once. The gene calls are TRBV19 and TRBJ1-5; the match to TRBD1 covers 7 bases. Per the germline V gene, CDR1 is LNHDA and CDR2 is SQIVND (reference sequence). Unmatched junction bases numbered 1, after V lost 5 bases and J lost 0 bases. CDR3 length: 14 amino acids. The CDR3 loop reads CASSGQVSNQPQHF. Here the CDR3 DNA reads TGTGCCAGTAGTGGACAGGTTAGCAATCAGCCCCAGCATTTT.

V gene TRBV11-2 combines with J gene TRBJ2-7; D possibly corresponds to TRBD2 (5 bases). Trimming stripped 1 base from V and 5 bases from J, with 12 bases between. This CDR3 spans 14 amino acids. The germline gives CDR1 SGHAT, CDR2 FQNNGV. CDR3 bases: TGTGCCAGCAGCTTAGGGGTGGCGGGCAACGAGCAGTACTTC. Translation: CASSLGVAGNEQYF.

This chain uses TRBV27 with TRBJ2-1; 9 positions agree with TRBD2. Germline CDR1 is MNHEY and CDR2 is SMNVEV (reference sequence). V lost 6 bases, J lost 4 bases, and 13 bases stayed unmatched. The CDR3 covers 17 residues. The chain's CDR3 is CASSINRAGGNYNEQFF. DNA of the CDR3: TGTGCCAGCAGCATAAACAGAGCGGGGGGTAATTACAATGAGCAGTTCTTC.

This clone appeared a single time. The chain carries TRBV11-2 and TRBJ2-5, with D possibly being TRBD2 (6 bases). The germline V gene has CDR1 SGHAT and CDR2 FQNNGV. The CDR3 length is 15 residues. The V end was cut by 5 bases, the J end by 5 bases, with 18 bases between. The CDR3 bases are TGTGCCAGCAGCGCCTTTCGGAGGGCCCGGGAGACCCAGTACTTC. Protein sequence: CASSAFRRARETQYF.

The genes are TRBV23-1 and TRBJ1-1; TRBD1 aligns across 7 bases. TRBV23-1 is flagged as an ORF with uncertain function. J lost 0 bases, V lost 8 bases, and 12 bases had no gene match. The CDR3 sequence is 16 residues long. The CDR3 loop reads CASYPGGVLMNTEAFF. CDR3 DNA sequence: TGCGCCAGCTACCCAGGGGGTGTCCTCATGAACACTGAAGCTTTCTTT.